The 14 T cell receptor beta chains reported below all come from one sample, sequenced in a study of T cells of healthy individuals. TCRdb reprocessed the 5' RACE reads via MiXCR and lists one record per CDR3 protein. Here the sample spans about 40,000 distinct CDR3 sequences, about 4.5% being singletons. The receptor set was obtained from a human donor in good health.

This clonotype was counted many times. This rearrangement joins TRBV21-1 to TRBJ2-7; the listed D gene, TRBD1, was not tested against the DNA. TRBV21-1 counts as a pseudogene. CDR3 length equals 14 residues. The CDR3 DNA follows: TGTGCCAGCATGCACAGGGGGATCTCCTACGAGCAGTACTTC. Amino acids: CASMHRGISYEQYF.

This clonotype was seen ten or more times. V gene TRBV9 combines with J gene TRBJ2-7; D may be TRBD2 (5 bases). The CDR3 loop spans 14 amino acids. Trimming pared 0 bases from V and 2 bases from J, leaving 9 bases between. CDR1 is SGDLS and CDR2 is YYNGEE in the germline V gene. CDR3 region: CASSVEVGAYEQYF. Here the CDR3 DNA reads TGTGCCAGCAGCGTAGAAGTCGGGGCCTACGAGCAGTACTTC.

This clonotype has just a few counts. The V call is TRBV15, the J call TRBJ2-1, with TRBD1 identical over 10 bases. The V and J ends lost 2 bases and 12 bases, in that order; junction bases with no gene match: 4. This CDR3 spans 13 amino acids. Germline V gene lookup returns CDR1 LNHNV and CDR2 YYDKDF (reference sequence). The CDR3 DNA reads as TGTGCCACCAGCAGACTAGACAGGGGGCGGCAGTTCTTC. It is translated as CATSRLDRGRQFF.

Only a few counts were recorded for this clonotype. CDR3 loop: CASIASGNTIYF. DNA of the CDR3: TGTGCCAGCATTGCCTCTGGAAACACCATATATTTT. The rearrangement uses TRBV25-1 and TRBJ1-3; D gene uncertain. There are 12 residues in the CDR3. Deletions cut 7 bases from V and 0 bases from J, with 4 bases between. Germline V gene lookup returns CDR1 MGHDK and CDR2 SYGVNS. Looking up the rest from reference TRBV25-1 and TRBJ1-3 gives the full variable domain: EADIYQTPRYLVIGTGKKITLECSQTMGHDKMYWYQQDPGMELHLIHYSYGVNSTEKGDLSSESTVSRIRTEHFPLTLESARPSHTSQYLCASIASGNTIYFGEGSWLTVV.

This clonotype was picked up a small number of times. The chain has TRBV19 and TRBJ1-2; D unclear. The ends were cut back, 4 bases at V and 0 bases at J, with 12 bases in the middle. This CDR3 has 15 amino acids. The V gene's germline CDR1 is LNHDA and CDR2 SQIVND (reference sequence). The CDR3 DNA reads TGTGCCAGTAGTAGAAGCCGCGAAGCTAACTATGGCTACACCTTC. Its translation: CASSRSREANYGYTF.

This clonotype came up many times. The chain has TRBV3-1 and TRBJ2-7; 9 bases fit TRBD1. V gave up 4 bases and J gave up 2 bases; unmatched junction bases: 6. Germline CDR1 and CDR2: LGHDT and YNNKEL (reference sequence). The CDR3 extends over 15 amino acids. This chain's CDR3 is CASSPRQGGTYEQYF. For the CDR3, the DNA is TGTGCCAGCAGCCCGAGACAGGGGGGAACCTACGAGCAGTACTTC.

This clonotype was recorded many times. The chain couples TRBV20-1 to TRBJ2-3; 11 positions agree with TRBD2. Germline trimming cut 1 base from V and 2 bases from J; bases unmatched to any gene: 5. This CDR3 has 16 amino acids. The germline gives CDR1 DFQATT, CDR2 SNEGSKA (reference sequence). The CDR3 nucleotides are TGCAGTGCTAGAGGGGAGACTAGCGGGGACACAGATACGCAGTATTTT. As protein: CSARGETSGDTDTQYF.

This clonotype was detected ten times or more. This rearrangement joins TRBV7-2 to TRBJ2-5, with D unclear. The V gene's germline CDR1 is SGHTA and CDR2 FQGNSA. Trimming cost V 1 base and J 4 bases, with 13 bases left between them. This CDR3 is built from 15 residues. The DNA of the CDR3 is TGTGCCAGCAGCTTAGGGTCTTGGTTTGTAGAGACCCAGTACTTC. Protein: CASSLGSWFVETQYF.

This clonotype was detected only a few times. The chain has TRBV29-1 and TRBJ1-2; weak D call: TRBD1 (5 bases). The CDR3 extends over 14 amino acids. The V and J ends lost 6 bases and 2 bases respectively, with 16 bases between them. The germline V gene encodes CDR1 SQVTM and CDR2 ANQGSEA. DNA for the CDR3: TGCAGCGTGGGAACCCGACAGTTGAACTATGGCTACACCTTC. It codes for CSVGTRQLNYGYTF.

Ten or more counts support this clonotype. The chain joins TRBV6-2 or TRBV6-3 to TRBJ2-7; the match to TRBD2 covers 11 bases. Germline loops: CDR1 MNHEY, CDR2 SVGEGT. This CDR3 comprises 15 residues. Unmatched junction bases numbered 5, after V lost 5 bases and J lost 2 bases. CDR3 sequence: CASSTGTSGPYEQYF. The CDR3 DNA reads TGTGCCAGCAGTACCGGGACTAGCGGACCCTACGAGCAGTACTTC.

This clonotype was recorded a few times. The rearrangement joins TRBV6-2 or TRBV6-3 to TRBJ1-1; a possible D gene is TRBD1 (5 bases). CDR1 is MNHEY and CDR2 is SVGEGT in the germline V gene. V was shortened by 8 bases and J by 7 bases, with 17 bases between the two germline ends. This CDR3 has 13 amino acids. CDR3 sequence: CASSRQRILEAFF. CDR3 DNA sequence: TGTGCCAGCTCACGACAGCGAATACTTGAAGCTTTCTTT.

This clonotype was seen repeatedly, ten times or more. The V gene is TRBV7-3, the J gene TRBJ2-3; D is unclear. CDR3 length: 16 amino acids. The V gene's germline CDR1 is SGHTA and CDR2 FQGTGA. V dropped 5 bases and J dropped 1 base, with 16 bases sitting between them. CDR3 amino acids: CASSPVAPSGTDTQYF. DNA of the CDR3: TGTGCCAGCAGCCCTGTGGCGCCGAGCGGCACAGATACGCAGTATTTT.

This clonotype was seen a handful of times. J is TRBJ1-4 and V is TRBV11-2; tentatively, D is TRBD1 (5 bases). The CDR3 covers 12 residues. Deletions cut 10 bases from V and 14 bases from J, with 20 bases between. The germline gives CDR1 SGHAT, CDR2 FQNNGV. The CDR3 region is CATTHPEGCLFF. CDR3 nucleotides: TGTGCCACCACACACCCGGAGGGGTGTCTGTTTTTT.

Remarks on this clonotype: A clone one base away is much larger, so this may be a read error. This chain uses TRBV6-1 with TRBJ2-7; 8 nucleotides match TRBD2. V was clipped by 6 bases and J by 3 bases; unmatched bases: 4. The CDR3 totals 13 residues. Germline CDR1 is MNHNS and CDR2 is SASEGT. The chain's CDR3 is CASRVAGGYEQYF. The DNA of the CDR3 is TGTGCCAGCAGAGTCGCGGGAGGCTACGAGCAGTACTTC.